The T cell receptor (beta chain) under discussion was sequenced for a study of neurological immune-mediated disorders. Study background: The study included about 35 multiple sclerosis patients, about 31 relapsing-remitting and 3 secondary progressive. Notes on the study in general: HTLV-1-associated myelopathy had the most TCR clonal expansion, and multiple sclerosis had the least, less than healthy controls. Phylogenetic grouping assigned the repertoires of 18 of 34 multiple sclerosis patients to a single related-CDR3 cluster, representing a possible signature.

CDR1 SGHAT and CDR2 FQNNGV come from the germline V gene. The CDR3 covers 13 residues. V gave up 3 bases and J gave up 7 bases, with 12 bases separating them. TCRdb analysed the 5' RACE reads with MiXCR anew, one entry per CDR3 protein. The table has about 50,000 distinct CDR3 sequences, under 2% seen once. A total of 2 million PBMCs stored at -80 degrees C provided the unsorted libraries. This clonotype has ten or more counts. The antigen is unknown. The source is a woman in her thirties or forties with multiple sclerosis. V usage is TRBV11-2 and J usage is TRBJ2-5; TRBD1 might be the D (5 bases). The sequenced material came from PBMCs. The chain's CDR3 is CASSLDTRATQYF. Written as DNA, the CDR3 is TGTGCCAGCAGCTTGGACACCCGGGCGACCCAGTACTTC.